The next 10 T cell receptor beta chains were all read from a single sample in a study of cytomegalovirus exposure and HLA in healthy donors. In the PCR, 60 Vbeta and 13 Jbeta primers were used. TCRdb's table, derived via immunoSEQ multiplex PCR, lists solely in-frame clones and lacks some. The sample lists some 200,000 clones; roughly 87% were seen once. Sequencing was done on a sample of PBMCs. These receptors originate from a girl under three years old in good health and CMV-seronegative.

The chain links TRBV6-1 to TRBJ2-7, with TRBD2 matching over 7 bases. The germline V gene encodes CDR1 MNHNS and CDR2 SASEGT. V shed 8 bases, J shed 4 bases, and the junction held 14 bases outside the gene matches. The CDR3 length is 15 residues. This chain's CDR3 is CASGPVISGVYEQYF. The CDR3 DNA sequence: TGTGCCAGCGGACCGGTTATCAGCGGGGTTTACGAGCAGTACTTC.

The V call is TRBV9, the J call TRBJ2-7; TRBD1 might be the D (6 bases). Germline V lookup: CDR1 SGDLS, CDR2 YYNGEE. Trimming cost V 0 bases and J 3 bases, with 7 bases left between them. CDR3 size: 13 residues. The chain's CDR3 is CASSVETGYEQYF. The CDR3 nucleotides are TGTGCCAGCAGCGTAGAGACAGGCTACGAGCAGTACTTC.

The V gene is TRBV30, the J gene TRBJ1-1; D not certain. Germline V gene lookup returns CDR1 GTSNPN and CDR2 SVGIG (reference sequence). The CDR3 contains 12 residues. Trimming took 5 bases from V and 5 from J, leaving 12 bases between them. CDR3 nucleotides: TGTGCCTGGGCTCGGACGGGAACTGAAGCTTTCTTT. This codes for CAWARTGTEAFF.

The CDR3 DNA is TGTGCCAGCAGCTTATTTCTCTTTTTTTCCGGCTACAATGAGCAGTTCTTC. Amino acids: CASSLFLFFSGYNEQFF. This rearrangement joins TRBV7-6 to TRBJ2-1; no definite D call. CDR3 length: 17 residues. Trimming removed 2 bases at V and 3 bases at J, with 17 bases between. Germline values: CDR1 SGHVS, CDR2 FNYEAQ. Complete variable domain (other parts from reference TRBV7-6 and TRBJ2-1): GAGVSQSPRYKVTKRGQDVALRCDPISGHVSLYWYRQALGQGPEFLTYFNYEAQQDKSGLPNDRFSAERPEGSISTLTIQRTEQRDSAMYRCASSLFLFFSGYNEQFFGPGTRLTVL.

The V gene is TRBV18, the J gene TRBJ2-6, with 7 bases identical to TRBD2. The CDR3 spans 17 residues. The ends lost 4 bases at V and 2 bases at J; junction bases unmatched: 8. Per germline, CDR1 KGHSH and CDR2 LQKENI. CDR3 nucleotide sequence: TGTGCCAGCTCACGAGGGGCGGGAGCGACTGGGGCCAACGTCCTGACTTTC. This sequence encodes CASSRGAGATGANVLTF.

This chain joins TRBV19 and TRBJ1-1; 8 positions match TRBD1. CDR1 and CDR2 from the germline V gene are LNHDA and SQIVND (reference sequence). This CDR3 is built from 16 residues. Unmatched junction bases numbered 8, after V lost 4 bases and J lost 1 base. Here the CDR3 DNA reads TGTGCCAGTAGTAATGACAGGGGTGGGGGGAACACTGAAGCTTTCTTT. Its protein product is CASSNDRGGGNTEAFF.

A remark on this clone: The sample holds other DNA sequences that translate to the same CDR3. The CDR3 sequence: CASGLDGTGKNEQFF. For the CDR3, the DNA is TGTGCTAGTGGTTTGGACGGGACAGGGAAGAATGAGCAGTTCTTC. This chain connects TRBV12-5 to TRBJ2-1, with TRBD1 matching over 9 bases. Losses at the gene ends were 1 base for V and 7 bases for J; bases not matched to a gene: 5. Per the germline V gene, CDR1 is LGHNT and CDR2 is FRNRAP. This CDR3 has 15 residues.

The rearrangement links TRBV5-4 to TRBJ1-1; possible D gene TRBD1, 6 bases. CDR3 length: 12 residues. Germline CDR1 and CDR2: SGHNT and YYREEE (reference sequence). V was trimmed by 1 base and J by 8 bases, leaving 9 bases between them. Here the CDR3 DNA reads TGTGCCAGCAGCTTGAACAGGGACGAAGCTTTCTTT. Its protein product is CASSLNRDEAFF. Variable domain in full (rest from reference TRBV5-4 and TRBJ1-1): ETGVTQSPTHLIKTRGQQVTLRCSSQSGHNTVSWYQQALGQGPQFIFQYYREEENGRGNFPPRFSGLQFPNYSSELNVNALELDDSALYLCASSLNRDEAFFGQGTRLTVV.

The V call is TRBV5-1, the J call TRBJ1-2; possibly TRBD1 for D (5 bases). The CDR3 extends over 15 amino acids. Germline V gene sequence: CDR1 SGHRS, CDR2 YFSETQ. V lost 6 bases, J lost 6 bases, and 21 bases lay in between. Written as DNA, the CDR3 is TGCGCCAGCACAACATTGCAGGGCACAAGGGATGGCTACACCTTC. It is translated as CASTTLQGTRDGYTF.

The chain couples TRBV7-9 to TRBJ2-1; D gene ambiguous. Trimming took 2 bases from V and 3 from J, leaving 8 bases between them. The germline gives CDR1 SEHNR, CDR2 FQNEAQ (reference sequence). This CDR3 comprises 14 residues. DNA for the CDR3: TGTGCCAGCAGCTTAACTCCAGGCTACAATGAGCAGTTCTTC. Encoded protein: CASSLTPGYNEQFF.